Each of the 21 T cell receptor beta chains below was sequenced from the same sample in a study of T cell responses to AZD1222 COVID-19 vaccine. TCRdb keeps only in-frame clones here, not all; method: immunoSEQ multiplex PCR. The sample shows some 150,000 clones, over 75% of them seen only once. Source: peripheral blood, taken on day 0 of AZD1222 vaccination. The source is an adult in good health.

The chain is built from TRBV10-2 and TRBJ2-3, with D perhaps matching TRBD1 (6 bases). CDR3 length: 15 residues. The germline V gene has CDR1 WSHSY and CDR2 SAAADI. Trimming stripped 4 bases from V and 2 bases from J, with 13 bases between. For the CDR3, the DNA is TGCGCCAGCAGTGTAAACAGGGTTAACACAGATACGCAGTATTTT. Protein: CASSVNRVNTDTQYF.

The CDR3 spells CASSQIGTAAGGGYTF. DNA for the CDR3: TGCGCCAGCAGCCAGATCGGGACAGCTGCCGGGGGAGGCTACACCTTC. V is TRBV4-1 and J is TRBJ1-2, with 7 positions matching TRBD1. The V gene's germline CDR1 is MGHRA and CDR2 YSYEKL. V lost 3 bases, J lost 8 bases, and 15 bases stayed unmatched. The CDR3 covers 16 residues.

This rearrangement joins TRBV27 to TRBJ2-7, with a weak D call TRBD1 (5 bases). Germline loops: CDR1 MNHEY, CDR2 SMNVEV (reference sequence). The CDR3 runs 14 residues. Trimming removed 5 bases at V and 0 bases at J, with 11 bases between. CDR3: CASSRAGFSYEQYF. The DNA of the CDR3 is TGTGCCAGCAGTCGGGCAGGGTTCTCCTACGAGCAGTACTTC.

The V and J genes are TRBV2 and TRBJ1-6, with D perhaps matching TRBD1 (5 bases). The germline V gene has CDR1 SNHLY and CDR2 FYNNEI. CDR3 length: 13 amino acids. Between the trimmed V and J ends, which lost 3 bases and 9 bases, there was a span of 9 bases. CDR3 protein: CASSDRVSSPLHF. For the CDR3, the DNA is TGTGCCAGCAGTGACAGGGTTAGTTCACCCCTCCACTTT.

This clone was counted a few times. V usage is TRBV6-7 and J usage is TRBJ1-4, with D maybe TRBD1 (6 bases). TRBV6-7 is filed as an ORF, its function uncertain. V lost 2 bases and J 2 bases, leaving 15 bases between the germline ends. The CDR3 is 17 amino acids. The CDR3 DNA follows: TGTGCCAGCAGTTACCCCTATACCGACAGGACTAATGAAAAACTGTTTTTT. This encodes CASSYPYTDRTNEKLFF.

The chain uses TRBV5-1 and TRBJ2-1; 9 bases fit TRBD2. Germline assignment: CDR1 SGHRS and CDR2 YFSETQ. The CDR3 is 17 amino acids. V dropped 0 bases and J dropped 9; count of bases not matched to a gene: 13. The DNA of the CDR3 is TGCGCCAGCAGCTTGGCAGGACTAGCGTCCCTTGGGGGTGAGCAGTTCTTC. It specifies CASSLAGLASLGGEQFF.

The chain recombines TRBV29-1 with TRBJ2-5; a weak D match, TRBD1 (6 bases). Per the germline V gene, CDR1 is SQVTM and CDR2 is ANQGSEA. Trimming removed 5 bases from V and 1 base from J, with 8 bases in between. The CDR3 runs to 12 residues. The CDR3 bases are TGCAGCGTTAGGGGGATCCAAGAGACCCAGTACTTC. It yields the protein CSVRGIQETQYF.

The chain links TRBV2 to TRBJ2-1, with D unresolved. The germline V and J ends were trimmed by 6 bases and 1 base, with 19 bases remaining between them. The germline V gene has CDR1 SNHLY and CDR2 FYNNEI. CDR3 length equals 17 residues. The CDR3 nucleotides read TGTGCCAGCAGGGATTCCCCCTGGCGGAGATCCTACAATGAGCAGTTCTTC. It yields the protein CASRDSPWRRSYNEQFF.

V gene TRBV6-2 or TRBV6-3 combines with J gene TRBJ2-1, with a weak D call TRBD2 (6 bases). This CDR3 spans 17 amino acids. The V and J ends lost 2 bases and 9 bases respectively, with 23 bases between them. The V gene's germline CDR1 is MNHEY and CDR2 SVGEGT. This CDR3 is CASSYATSPNGATEQFF. CDR3 bases: TGTGCCAGCAGTTACGCCACTAGCCCCAATGGAGCTACTGAGCAGTTCTTC.

The chain couples TRBV28 to TRBJ1-5; 7 positions agree with TRBD1. The CDR3 consists of 13 residues. Germline lookup yields CDR1 MDHEN and CDR2 SYDVKM. V was pared by 1 base and J by 9 bases, with 3 bases of the junction left unmatched. The CDR3 protein is CASSLSTGWPQHF. The DNA for the CDR3 is TGTGCCAGCAGTTTATCGACAGGGTGGCCCCAGCATTTT.

This clone has more than one count but fewer than ten. The chain links TRBV6-2 or TRBV6-3 to TRBJ1-5; 7 bases map to TRBD1. Trimming took 2 bases from V and 6 from J; bases not matched to a gene: 7. Germline CDR1 and CDR2: MNHEY and SVGEGT. The CDR3 contains 15 residues. For the CDR3, the DNA is TGTGCCAGCAGTTACCCTAACAGGGGTGGTCAGCCCCAGCATTTT. It translates to CASSYPNRGGQPQHF.

The sample holds a few counts of this clone. The chain employs TRBV12-3 or TRBV12-4 and TRBJ1-2; tentatively, D is TRBD1 (5 bases). CDR3 length equals 13 residues. Trimming removed 1 base at V and 8 bases at J, with 11 bases between. CDR3 nucleotides: TGTGCCAGCAGTTTAGGGGGGTTACAGGGCTACACCTTC. It codes for CASSLGGLQGYTF.

This sequence joins TRBV6-4 and TRBJ1-4; 7 bases match TRBD1. After removal of 4 bases from V and 3 bases from J, the junction contained 5 bases not matched to a gene. CDR1 and CDR2 (germline): MRHNA, SNTAGT. The CDR3 extends over 15 amino acids. Here the CDR3 reads CASSASGQPNEKLFF. In nucleotides, the CDR3 is TGTGCCAGCAGTGCGTCGGGACAGCCTAATGAAAAACTGTTTTTT.

This clone appeared a single time. This sequence joins TRBV28 and TRBJ1-5; 7 positions agree with TRBD1. The germline CDR1 and CDR2 sequences are MDHEN and SYDVKM. The CDR3 sequence is 15 residues long. The trim removed 5 bases at V and 2 bases at J, leaving 6 bases unmatched. CDR3 amino acids: CASSTQTGRNQPQHF. The DNA for the CDR3 is TGTGCCAGCAGTACTCAGACAGGGCGCAATCAGCCCCAGCATTTT.

V and J are TRBV28 and TRBJ1-2, with 7 positions matching TRBD1. V lost 2 bases, J lost 8 bases, and 2 bases stayed unmatched. Germline V gives CDR1 MDHEN, CDR2 SYDVKM. This CDR3 contains 12 residues. This CDR3 reads CASSLDRDGYTF. The DNA for the CDR3 is TGTGCCAGCAGTTTAGACAGGGACGGCTACACCTTC.

The chain is built from TRBV24-1 and TRBJ2-3, with TRBD2 as a possible D gene (6 bases). V dropped 4 bases and J dropped 8 bases, with 18 bases sitting between them. Germline loops: CDR1 KGHDR, CDR2 SFDVKD. The CDR3 is made up of 15 amino acids. For the CDR3, the DNA is TGTGCCACCAGTGACCGGGACTCACCCGTCGGTACGCAGTATTTT. This sequence encodes CATSDRDSPVGTQYF.

The rearrangement links TRBV7-8 to TRBJ2-6, with 9 bases that match TRBD1. The CDR3 consists of 18 residues. V lost 5 bases and J lost 0; bases outside the gene matches: 8. Germline CDR1 reads SGHVS; CDR2 reads FQNEAQ. CDR3 DNA: TGTGCCAGCAGCCGACCCGGGACAGGGACCTCTGGGGCCAACGTCCTGACTTTC. It translates to CASSRPGTGTSGANVLTF.

This clone has only one observation. The chain recombines TRBV20-1 with TRBJ2-7, with TRBD2 identical over 11 bases. CDR1 and CDR2 from the germline V gene are DFQATT and SNEGSKA (reference sequence). The trim removed 3 bases at V and 4 bases at J, leaving 8 bases unmatched. This CDR3 is built from 15 residues. Written as DNA, the CDR3 is TGCAGTGCTAGTCTAGCGGGAGGTCCCTTTTACGAGCAGTACTTC. Protein product: CSASLAGGPFYEQYF.

This CDR3 reads CASSSEFHAGNEQFF. The CDR3 DNA sequence: TGTGCCAGCAGCTCCGAATTCCACGCCGGGAATGAGCAGTTCTTC. The chain employs TRBV7-6 and TRBJ2-1; D not resolved. This CDR3 is built from 15 residues. CDR1 and CDR2 from the germline V gene are SGHVS and FNYEAQ. V was shortened by 4 bases and J by 7 bases, with 17 bases between the two germline ends.

V gene TRBV2 combines with J gene TRBJ2-3, with D hard to call. The CDR3 extends over 13 amino acids. Between the trimmed V and J ends, which lost 3 bases and 2 bases, there was a span of 6 bases. Germline V gives CDR1 SNHLY, CDR2 FYNNEI. The CDR3 DNA reads as TGTGCCAGCAGTGAGCCCCCCACAGATACGCAGTATTTT. It translates to CASSEPPTDTQYF.

The chain couples TRBV7-6 to TRBJ2-7; TRBD1 might be the D (6 bases). The CDR3 is 15 residues long. V was trimmed by 2 bases and J by 4 bases, leaving 15 bases between them. CDR1 and CDR2 from the germline V gene are SGHVS and FNYEAQ. CDR3 sequence: CASSLSQGHLYEQYF. The CDR3 region has the DNA TGTGCCAGCAGCTTATCCCAGGGGCACCTATACGAGCAGTACTTC.